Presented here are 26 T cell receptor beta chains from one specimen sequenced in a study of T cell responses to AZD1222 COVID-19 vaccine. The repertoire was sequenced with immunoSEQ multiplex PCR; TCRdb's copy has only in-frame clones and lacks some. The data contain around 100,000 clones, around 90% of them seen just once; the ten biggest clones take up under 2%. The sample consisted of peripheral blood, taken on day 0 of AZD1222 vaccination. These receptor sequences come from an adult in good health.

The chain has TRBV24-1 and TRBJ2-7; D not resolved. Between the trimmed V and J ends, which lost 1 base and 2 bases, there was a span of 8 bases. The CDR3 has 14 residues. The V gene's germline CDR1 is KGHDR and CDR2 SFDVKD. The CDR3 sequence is CATSDLGRPYEQYF. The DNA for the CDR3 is TGTGCCACCAGTGATTTAGGGCGGCCCTACGAGCAGTACTTC.

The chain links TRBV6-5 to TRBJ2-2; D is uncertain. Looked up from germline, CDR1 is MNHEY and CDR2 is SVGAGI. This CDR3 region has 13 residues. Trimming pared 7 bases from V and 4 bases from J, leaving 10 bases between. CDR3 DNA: TGTGCCAGCACCCGGTTGGGCACCGGGGAGCTGTTTTTT. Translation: CASTRLGTGELFF.

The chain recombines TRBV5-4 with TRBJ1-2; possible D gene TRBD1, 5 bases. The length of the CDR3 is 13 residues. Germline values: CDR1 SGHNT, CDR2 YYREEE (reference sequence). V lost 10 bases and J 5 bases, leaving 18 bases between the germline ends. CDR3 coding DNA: TGTGCCGCTACGCAGGGAAATCGGTATGGCTACACCTTC. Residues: CAATQGNRYGYTF. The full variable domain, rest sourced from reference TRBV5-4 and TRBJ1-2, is ETGVTQSPTHLIKTRGQQVTLRCSSQSGHNTVSWYQQALGQGPQFIFQYYREEENGRGNFPPRFSGLQFPNYSSELNVNALELDDSALYLCAATQGNRYGYTFGSGTRLTVV.

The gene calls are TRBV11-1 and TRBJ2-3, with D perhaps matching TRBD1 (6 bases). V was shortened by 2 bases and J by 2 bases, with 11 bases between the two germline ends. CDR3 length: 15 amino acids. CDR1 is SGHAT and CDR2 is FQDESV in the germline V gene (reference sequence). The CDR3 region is CASSLNLGHTDTQYF. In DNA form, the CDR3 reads TGTGCCAGCAGCTTAAACCTGGGACACACAGATACGCAGTATTTT.

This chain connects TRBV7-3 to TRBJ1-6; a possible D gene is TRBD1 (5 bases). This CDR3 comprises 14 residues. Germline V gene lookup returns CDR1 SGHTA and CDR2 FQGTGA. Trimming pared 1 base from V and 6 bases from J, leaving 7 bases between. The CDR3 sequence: CASSLRTLNSPLHF. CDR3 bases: TGTGCCAGCAGCTTAAGGACACTTAATTCACCCCTCCACTTT.

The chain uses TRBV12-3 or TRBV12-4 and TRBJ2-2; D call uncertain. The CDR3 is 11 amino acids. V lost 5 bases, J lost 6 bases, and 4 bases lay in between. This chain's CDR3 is CASSPPGELFF. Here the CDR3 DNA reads TGTGCCAGCAGTCCCCCCGGGGAGCTGTTTTTT.

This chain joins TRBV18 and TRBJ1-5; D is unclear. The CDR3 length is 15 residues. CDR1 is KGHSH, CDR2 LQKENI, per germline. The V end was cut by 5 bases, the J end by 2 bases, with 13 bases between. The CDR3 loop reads CASSSTSGGNQPQHF. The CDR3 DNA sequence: TGTGCCAGCTCATCCACATCGGGAGGCAATCAGCCCCAGCATTTT.

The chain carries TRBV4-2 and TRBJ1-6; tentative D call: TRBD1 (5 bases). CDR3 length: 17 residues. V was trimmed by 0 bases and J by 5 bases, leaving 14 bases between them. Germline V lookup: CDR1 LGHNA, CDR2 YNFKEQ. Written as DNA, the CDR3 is TGTGCCAGCAGCCAAGAAGTGACCCCACAGGATAATTCACCCCTCCACTTT. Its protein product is CASSQEVTPQDNSPLHF.

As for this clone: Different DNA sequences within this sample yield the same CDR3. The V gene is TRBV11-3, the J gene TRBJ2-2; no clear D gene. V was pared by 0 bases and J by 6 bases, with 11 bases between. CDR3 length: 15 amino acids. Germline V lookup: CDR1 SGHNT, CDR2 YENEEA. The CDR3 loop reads CASSLDPTGAGELFF. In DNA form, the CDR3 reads TGTGCCAGCAGCTTAGATCCAACTGGCGCCGGGGAGCTGTTTTTT.

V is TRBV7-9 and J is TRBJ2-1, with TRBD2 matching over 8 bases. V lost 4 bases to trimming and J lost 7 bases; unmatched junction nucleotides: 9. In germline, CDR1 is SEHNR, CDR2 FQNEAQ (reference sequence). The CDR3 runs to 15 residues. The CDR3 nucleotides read TGTGCCAGCAGCTCCAGAAGCGGGAGTTTGAATGAGCAGTTCTTC. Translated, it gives CASSSRSGSLNEQFF.

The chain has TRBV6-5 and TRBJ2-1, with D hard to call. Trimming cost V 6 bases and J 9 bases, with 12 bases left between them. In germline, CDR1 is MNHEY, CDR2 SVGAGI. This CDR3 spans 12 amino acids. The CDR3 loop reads CASRGYMGEQFF. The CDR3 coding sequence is TGTGCCAGCAGAGGGTACATGGGTGAGCAGTTCTTC.

The CDR3 bases are TGCGCCAGCAGGGGTGGTAGCGGGGCTGGCACCTACGAGCAGTACTTC. This sequence encodes CASRGGSGAGTYEQYF. The chain carries TRBV10-2 and TRBJ2-7, with 8 bases aligning to TRBD2. The CDR3 contains 16 residues. Germline-derived CDR1 and CDR2 are WSHSY and SAAADI. V shed 6 bases and J 2 bases; nucleotides not matched to a gene: 12.

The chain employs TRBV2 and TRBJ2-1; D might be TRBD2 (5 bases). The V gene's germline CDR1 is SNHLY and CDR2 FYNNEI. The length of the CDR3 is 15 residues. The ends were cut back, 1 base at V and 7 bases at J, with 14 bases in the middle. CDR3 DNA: TGTGCCAGCAGTGAAGTTAGCGAGGTTAGTAATGAGCAGTTCTTC. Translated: CASSEVSEVSNEQFF.

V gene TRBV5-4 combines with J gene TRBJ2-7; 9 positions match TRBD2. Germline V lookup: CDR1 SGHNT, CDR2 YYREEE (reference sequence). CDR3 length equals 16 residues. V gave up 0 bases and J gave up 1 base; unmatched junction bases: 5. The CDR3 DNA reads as TGTGCCAGCAGCTTGGGGACTAGCGCCCAGTCCTACGAGCAGTACTTC. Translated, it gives CASSLGTSAQSYEQYF.

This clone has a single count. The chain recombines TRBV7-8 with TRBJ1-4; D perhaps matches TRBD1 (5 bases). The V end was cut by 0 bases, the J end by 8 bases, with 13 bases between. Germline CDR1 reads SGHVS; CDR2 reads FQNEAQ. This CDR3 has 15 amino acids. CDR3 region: CASSLAGEQREKLFF. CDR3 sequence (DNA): TGTGCCAGCAGCTTAGCGGGGGAGCAACGGGAAAAACTGTTTTTT.

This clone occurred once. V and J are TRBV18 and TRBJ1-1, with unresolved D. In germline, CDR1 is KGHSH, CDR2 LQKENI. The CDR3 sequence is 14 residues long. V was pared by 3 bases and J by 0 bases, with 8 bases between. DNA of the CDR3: TGTGCCAGCTCACCGCGAGGAATGAACACTGAAGCTTTCTTT. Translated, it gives CASSPRGMNTEAFF.

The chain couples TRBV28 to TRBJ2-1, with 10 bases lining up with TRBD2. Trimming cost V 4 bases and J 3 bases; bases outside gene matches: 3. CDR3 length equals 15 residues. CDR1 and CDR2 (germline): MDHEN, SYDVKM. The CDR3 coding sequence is TGTGCCAGCAGTTCCAGGACTAGCGGCTACAATGAGCAGTTCTTC. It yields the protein CASSSRTSGYNEQFF.

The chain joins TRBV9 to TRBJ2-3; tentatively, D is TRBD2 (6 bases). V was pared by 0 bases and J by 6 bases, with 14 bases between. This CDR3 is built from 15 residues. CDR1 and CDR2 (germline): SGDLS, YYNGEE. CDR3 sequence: CASSVGGTQVDTQYF. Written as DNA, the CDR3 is TGTGCCAGCAGCGTAGGAGGGACTCAAGTGGATACGCAGTATTTT. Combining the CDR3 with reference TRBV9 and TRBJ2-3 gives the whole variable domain DSGVTQTPKHLITATGQRVTLRCSPRSGDLSVYWYQQSLDQGLQFLIQYYNGEERAKGNILERFSAQQFPDLHSELNLSSLELGDSALYFCASSVGGTQVDTQYFGPGTRLTVL.

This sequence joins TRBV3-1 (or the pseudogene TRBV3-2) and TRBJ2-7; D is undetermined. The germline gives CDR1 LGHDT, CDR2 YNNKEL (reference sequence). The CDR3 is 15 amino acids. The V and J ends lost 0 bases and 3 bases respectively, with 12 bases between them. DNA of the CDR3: TGTGCCAGCAGCCAAGAGGTAGGAAGAGACTACGAGCAGTACTTC. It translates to CASSQEVGRDYEQYF.

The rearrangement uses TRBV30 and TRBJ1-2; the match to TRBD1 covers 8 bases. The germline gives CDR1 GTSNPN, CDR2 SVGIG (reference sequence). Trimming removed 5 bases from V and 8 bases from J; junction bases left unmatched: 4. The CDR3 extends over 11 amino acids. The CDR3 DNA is TGTGCCTGGGGACAGGGAGCCGGCTACACCTTC. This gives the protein CAWGQGAGYTF. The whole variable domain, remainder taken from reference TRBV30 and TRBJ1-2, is SQTIHQWPATLVQPVGSPLSLECTVEGTSNPNLYWYRQAAGRGLQLLFYSVGIGQISSEVPQNLSASRPQDRQFILSSKKLLLSDSGFYLCAWGQGAGYTFGSGTRLTVV.

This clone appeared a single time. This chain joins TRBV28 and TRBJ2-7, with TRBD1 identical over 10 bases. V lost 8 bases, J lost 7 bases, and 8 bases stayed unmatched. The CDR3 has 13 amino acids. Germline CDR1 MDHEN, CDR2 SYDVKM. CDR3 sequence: CASDRGRQREQYF. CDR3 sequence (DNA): TGTGCCAGCGACAGGGGGCGTCAAAGGGAGCAGTACTTC.

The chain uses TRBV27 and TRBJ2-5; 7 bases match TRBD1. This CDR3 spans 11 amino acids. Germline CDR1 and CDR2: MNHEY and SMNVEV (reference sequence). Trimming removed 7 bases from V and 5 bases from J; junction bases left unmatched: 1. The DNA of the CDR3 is TGTGCCAGCATACAGGGGGAGACCCAGTACTTC. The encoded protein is CASIQGETQYF.

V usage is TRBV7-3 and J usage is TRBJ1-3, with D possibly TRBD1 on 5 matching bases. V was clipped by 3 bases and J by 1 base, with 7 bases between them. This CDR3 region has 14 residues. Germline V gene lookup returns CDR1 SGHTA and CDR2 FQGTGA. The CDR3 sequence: CASSLGGSGNTIYF. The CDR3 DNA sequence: TGTGCCAGCAGCTTGGGGGGTTCTGGAAACACCATATATTTT.

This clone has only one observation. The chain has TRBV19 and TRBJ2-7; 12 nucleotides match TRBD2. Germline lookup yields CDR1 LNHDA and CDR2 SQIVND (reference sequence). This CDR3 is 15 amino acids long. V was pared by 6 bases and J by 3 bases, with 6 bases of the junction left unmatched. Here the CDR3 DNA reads TGTGCCAGTAGCCGACTAGCGGGAGCGGTCTACGAGCAGTACTTC. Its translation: CASSRLAGAVYEQYF.

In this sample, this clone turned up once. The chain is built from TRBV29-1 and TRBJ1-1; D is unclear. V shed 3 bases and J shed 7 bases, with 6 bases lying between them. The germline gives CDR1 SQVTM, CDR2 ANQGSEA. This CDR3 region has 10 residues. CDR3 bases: TGCAGCGTTGACTCGGATGAAGCTTTCTTT. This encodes CSVDSDEAFF.

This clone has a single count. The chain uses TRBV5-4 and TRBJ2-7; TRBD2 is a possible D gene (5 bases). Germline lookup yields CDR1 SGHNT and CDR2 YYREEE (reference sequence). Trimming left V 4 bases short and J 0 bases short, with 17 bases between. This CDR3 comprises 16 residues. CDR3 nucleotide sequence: TGTGCCAGCAGCCGACGGAAGGGCGGGCACTCCTACGAGCAGTACTTC. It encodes CASSRRKGGHSYEQYF.